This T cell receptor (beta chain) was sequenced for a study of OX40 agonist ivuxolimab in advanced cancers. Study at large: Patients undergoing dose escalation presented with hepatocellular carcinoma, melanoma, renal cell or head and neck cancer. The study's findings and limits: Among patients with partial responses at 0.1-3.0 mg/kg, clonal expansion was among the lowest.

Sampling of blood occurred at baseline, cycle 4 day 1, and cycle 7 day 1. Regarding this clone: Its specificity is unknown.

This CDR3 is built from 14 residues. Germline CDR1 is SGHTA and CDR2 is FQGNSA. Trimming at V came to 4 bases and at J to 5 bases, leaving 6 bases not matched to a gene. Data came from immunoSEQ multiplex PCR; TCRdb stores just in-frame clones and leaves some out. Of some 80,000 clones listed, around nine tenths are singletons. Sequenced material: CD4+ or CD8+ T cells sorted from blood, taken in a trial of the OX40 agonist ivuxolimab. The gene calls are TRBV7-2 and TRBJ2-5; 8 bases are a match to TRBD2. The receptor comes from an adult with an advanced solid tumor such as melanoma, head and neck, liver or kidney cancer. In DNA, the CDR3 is TGTGCCAGCAGCTCCCGACTAGCGCCGGAGACCCAGTACTTC. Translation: CASSSRLAPETQYF.